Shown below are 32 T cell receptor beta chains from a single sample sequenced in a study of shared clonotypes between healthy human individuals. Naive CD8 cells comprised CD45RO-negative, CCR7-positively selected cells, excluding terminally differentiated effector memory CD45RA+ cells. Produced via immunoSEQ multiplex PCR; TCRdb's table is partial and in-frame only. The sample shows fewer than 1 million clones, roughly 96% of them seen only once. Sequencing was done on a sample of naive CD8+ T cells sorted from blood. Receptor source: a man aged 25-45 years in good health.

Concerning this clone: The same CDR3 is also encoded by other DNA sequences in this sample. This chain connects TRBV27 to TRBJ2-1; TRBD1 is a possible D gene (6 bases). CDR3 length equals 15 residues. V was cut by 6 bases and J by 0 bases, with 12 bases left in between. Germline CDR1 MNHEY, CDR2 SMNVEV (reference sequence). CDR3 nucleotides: TGTGCCAGCAGCCTAGGGGGTAGCTCCTACAATGAGCAGTTCTTC. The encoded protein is CASSLGGSSYNEQFF.

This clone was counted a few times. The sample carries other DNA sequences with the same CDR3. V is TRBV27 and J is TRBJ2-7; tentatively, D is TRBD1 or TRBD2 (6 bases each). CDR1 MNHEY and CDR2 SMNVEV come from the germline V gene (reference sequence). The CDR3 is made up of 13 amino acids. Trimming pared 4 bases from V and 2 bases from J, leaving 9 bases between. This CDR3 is CASSWGAAYEQYF. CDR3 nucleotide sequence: TGTGCCAGCAGTTGGGGGGCAGCCTACGAGCAGTACTTC.

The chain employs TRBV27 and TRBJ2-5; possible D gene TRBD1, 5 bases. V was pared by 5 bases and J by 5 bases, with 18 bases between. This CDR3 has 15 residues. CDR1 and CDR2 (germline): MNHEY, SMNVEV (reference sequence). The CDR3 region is CASSPTQGFGETQYF. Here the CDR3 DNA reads TGTGCCAGCAGTCCGACTCAGGGCTTTGGGGAGACCCAGTACTTC.

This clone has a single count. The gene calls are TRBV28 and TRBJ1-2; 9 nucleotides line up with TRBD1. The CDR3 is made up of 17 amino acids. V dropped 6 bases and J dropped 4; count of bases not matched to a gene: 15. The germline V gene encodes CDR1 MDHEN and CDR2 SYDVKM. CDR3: CASSPDAGTGLVYGYTF. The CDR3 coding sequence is TGTGCCAGCAGCCCAGACGCCGGGACAGGGTTAGTCTATGGCTACACCTTC.

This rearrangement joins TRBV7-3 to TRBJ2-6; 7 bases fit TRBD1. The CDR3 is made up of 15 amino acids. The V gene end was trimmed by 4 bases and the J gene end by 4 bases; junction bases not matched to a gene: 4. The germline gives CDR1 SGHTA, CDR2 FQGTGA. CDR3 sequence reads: CASSSTGEGANVLTF. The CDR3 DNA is TGTGCCAGCAGCTCCACAGGGGAAGGGGCCAACGTCCTGACTTTC.

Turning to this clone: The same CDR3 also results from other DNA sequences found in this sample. Here the CDR3 reads CASSAGTSGYEQYF. The CDR3 nucleotides read TGTGCCAGCAGCGCCGGGACTAGCGGGTACGAGCAGTACTTC. V usage is TRBV9 and J usage is TRBJ2-7, with 12 bases lining up with TRBD2. The V gene's germline CDR1 is SGDLS and CDR2 YYNGEE. The CDR3 consists of 14 residues. The J segment lost 4 bases and the V segment lost 3 bases, leaving 2 bases of the junction unmatched.

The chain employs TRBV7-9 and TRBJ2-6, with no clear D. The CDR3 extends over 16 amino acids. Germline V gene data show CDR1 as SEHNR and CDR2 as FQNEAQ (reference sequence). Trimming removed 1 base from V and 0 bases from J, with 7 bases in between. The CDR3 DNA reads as TGTGCCAGCAGCTTAGAACGGAACTCTGGGGCCAACGTCCTGACTTTC. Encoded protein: CASSLERNSGANVLTF.

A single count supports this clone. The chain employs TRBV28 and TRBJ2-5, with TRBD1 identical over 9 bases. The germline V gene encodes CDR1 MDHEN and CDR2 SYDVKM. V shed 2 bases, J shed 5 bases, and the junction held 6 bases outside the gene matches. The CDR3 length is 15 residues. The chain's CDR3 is CASSLGQGLVETQYF. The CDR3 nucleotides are TGTGCCAGCAGTTTAGGACAGGGGTTAGTGGAGACCCAGTACTTC.

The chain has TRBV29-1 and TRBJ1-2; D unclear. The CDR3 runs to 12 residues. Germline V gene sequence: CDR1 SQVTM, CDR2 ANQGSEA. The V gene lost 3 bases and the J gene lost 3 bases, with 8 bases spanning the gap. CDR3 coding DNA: TGCAGCGTTGACGCTCAGCACTATGGCTACACCTTC. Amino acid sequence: CSVDAQHYGYTF. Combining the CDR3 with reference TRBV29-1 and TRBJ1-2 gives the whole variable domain SAVISQKPSRDICQRGTSLTIQCQVDSQVTMMFWYRQQPGQSLTLIATANQGSEATYESGFVIDKFPISRPNLTFSTLTVSNMSPEDSSIYLCSVDAQHYGYTFGSGTRLTVV.

CDR3 in DNA: TGTGCCAGCAGTCCCCTACGGGCTAGCGGGAGCGCAGATACGCAGTATTTT. Its protein is CASSPLRASGSADTQYF. The chain links TRBV28 to TRBJ2-3, with 10 bases that match TRBD2. The germline V gene encodes CDR1 MDHEN and CDR2 SYDVKM. V was clipped by 5 bases and J by 4 bases; unmatched bases: 12. CDR3 length: 17 amino acids.

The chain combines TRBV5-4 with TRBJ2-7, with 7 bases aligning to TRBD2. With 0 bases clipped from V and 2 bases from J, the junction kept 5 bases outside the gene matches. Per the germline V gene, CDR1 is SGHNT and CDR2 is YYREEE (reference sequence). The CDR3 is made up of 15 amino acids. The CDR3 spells CASSLGAGVTYEQYF. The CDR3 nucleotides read TGTGCCAGCAGCTTGGGGGCGGGAGTAACCTACGAGCAGTACTTC.

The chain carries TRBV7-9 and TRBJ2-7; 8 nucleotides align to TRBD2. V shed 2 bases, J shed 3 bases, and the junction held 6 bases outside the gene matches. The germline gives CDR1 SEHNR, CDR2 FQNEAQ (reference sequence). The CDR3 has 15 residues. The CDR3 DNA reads TGTGCCAGCAGCTTAACCGCGGGGGGTGGCTACGAGCAGTACTTC. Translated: CASSLTAGGGYEQYF.

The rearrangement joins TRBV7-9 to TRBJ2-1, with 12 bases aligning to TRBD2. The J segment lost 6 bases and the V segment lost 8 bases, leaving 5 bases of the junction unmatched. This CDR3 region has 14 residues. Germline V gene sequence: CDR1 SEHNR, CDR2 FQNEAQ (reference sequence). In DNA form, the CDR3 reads TGTGCCAGCGGCGGGACTAGCGGGCGCAATGAGCAGTTCTTC. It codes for CASGGTSGRNEQFF.

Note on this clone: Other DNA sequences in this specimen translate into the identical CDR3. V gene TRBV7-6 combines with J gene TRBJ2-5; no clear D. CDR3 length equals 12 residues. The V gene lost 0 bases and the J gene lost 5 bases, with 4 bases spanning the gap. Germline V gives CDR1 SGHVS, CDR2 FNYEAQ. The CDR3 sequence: CASSLAGETQYF. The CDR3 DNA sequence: TGTGCCAGCAGCTTAGCAGGGGAGACCCAGTACTTC.

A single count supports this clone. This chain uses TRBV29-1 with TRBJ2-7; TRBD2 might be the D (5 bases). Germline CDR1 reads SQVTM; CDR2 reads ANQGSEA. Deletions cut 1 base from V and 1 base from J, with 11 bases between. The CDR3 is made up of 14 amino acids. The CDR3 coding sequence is TGCAGCGTTGAAGTCGGGGTAGAGTCCTACGAGCAGTACTTC. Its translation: CSVEVGVESYEQYF.

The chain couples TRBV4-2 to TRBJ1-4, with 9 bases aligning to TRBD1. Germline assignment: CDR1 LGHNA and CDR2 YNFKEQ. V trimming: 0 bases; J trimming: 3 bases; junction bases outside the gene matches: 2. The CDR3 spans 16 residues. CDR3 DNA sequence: TGTGCCAGCAGCCAAGAACAGGGGGCGGCTAATGAAAAACTGTTTTTT. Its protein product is CASSQEQGAANEKLFF.

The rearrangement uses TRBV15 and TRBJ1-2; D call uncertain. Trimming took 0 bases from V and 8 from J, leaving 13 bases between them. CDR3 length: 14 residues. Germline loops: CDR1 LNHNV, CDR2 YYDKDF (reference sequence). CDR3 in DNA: TGTGCCACCAGCAGAGAAGCGGAGAGGAGCGGCTACACCTTC. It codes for CATSREAERSGYTF.

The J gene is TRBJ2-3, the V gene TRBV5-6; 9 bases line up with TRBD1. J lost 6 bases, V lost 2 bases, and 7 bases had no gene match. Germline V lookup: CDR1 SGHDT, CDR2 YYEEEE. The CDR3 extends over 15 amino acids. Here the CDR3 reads CASSFPGQGADTQYF. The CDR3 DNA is TGTGCCAGCAGCTTCCCGGGACAGGGAGCGGATACGCAGTATTTT.

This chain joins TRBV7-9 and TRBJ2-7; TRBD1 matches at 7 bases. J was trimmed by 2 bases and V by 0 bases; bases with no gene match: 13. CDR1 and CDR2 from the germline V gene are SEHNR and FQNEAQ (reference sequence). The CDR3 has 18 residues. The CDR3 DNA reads TGTGCCAGCAGCTTAGCTGATTTAGGGGGCGCCGATCCCTACGAGCAGTACTTC. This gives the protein CASSLADLGGADPYEQYF. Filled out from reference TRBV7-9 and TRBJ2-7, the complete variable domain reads DTGVSQNPRHKITKRGQNVTFRCDPISEHNRLYWYRQTLGQGPEFLTYFQNEAQLEKSRLLSDRFSAERPKGSFSTLEIQRTEQGDSAMYLCASSLADLGGADPYEQYFGPGTRLTVT.

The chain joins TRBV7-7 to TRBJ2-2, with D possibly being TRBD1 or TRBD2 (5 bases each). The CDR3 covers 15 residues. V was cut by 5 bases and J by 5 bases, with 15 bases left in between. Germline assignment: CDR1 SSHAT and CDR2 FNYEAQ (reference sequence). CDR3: CASSRLLGDTGELFF. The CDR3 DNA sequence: TGTGCCAGCAGCAGATTACTAGGGGATACCGGGGAGCTGTTTTTT.

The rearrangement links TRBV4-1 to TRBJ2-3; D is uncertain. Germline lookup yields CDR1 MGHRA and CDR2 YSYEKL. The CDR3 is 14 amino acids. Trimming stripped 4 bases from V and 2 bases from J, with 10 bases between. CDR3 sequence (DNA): TGCGCCAGCAGCCCTAGGGTCAACACAGATACGCAGTATTTT. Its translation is CASSPRVNTDTQYF.

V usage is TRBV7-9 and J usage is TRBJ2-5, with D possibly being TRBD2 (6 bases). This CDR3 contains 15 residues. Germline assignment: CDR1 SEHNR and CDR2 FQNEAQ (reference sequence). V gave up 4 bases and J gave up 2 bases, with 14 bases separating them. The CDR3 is CASSSSGTYQETQYF. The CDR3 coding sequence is TGTGCCAGCAGCTCGTCCGGGACTTATCAAGAGACCCAGTACTTC.

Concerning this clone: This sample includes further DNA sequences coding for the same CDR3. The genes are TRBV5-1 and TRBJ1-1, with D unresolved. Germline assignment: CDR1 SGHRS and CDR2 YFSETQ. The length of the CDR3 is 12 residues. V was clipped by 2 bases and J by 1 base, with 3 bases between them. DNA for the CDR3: TGCGCCAGCAGCTTAGCGAACACTGAAGCTTTCTTT. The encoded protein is CASSLANTEAFF.

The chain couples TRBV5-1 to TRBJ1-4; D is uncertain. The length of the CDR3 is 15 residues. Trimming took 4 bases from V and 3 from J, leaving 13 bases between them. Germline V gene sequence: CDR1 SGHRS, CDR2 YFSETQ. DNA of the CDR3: TGCGCCAGCAGCCCCGGAAAACCCTCTAATGAAAAACTGTTTTTT. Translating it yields CASSPGKPSNEKLFF. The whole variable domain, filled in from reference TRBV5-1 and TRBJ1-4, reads KAGVTQTPRYLIKTRGQQVTLSCSPISGHRSVSWYQQTPGQGLQFLFEYFSETQRNKGNFPGRFSGRQFSNSRSEMNVSTLELGDSALYLCASSPGKPSNEKLFFGSGTQLSVL.

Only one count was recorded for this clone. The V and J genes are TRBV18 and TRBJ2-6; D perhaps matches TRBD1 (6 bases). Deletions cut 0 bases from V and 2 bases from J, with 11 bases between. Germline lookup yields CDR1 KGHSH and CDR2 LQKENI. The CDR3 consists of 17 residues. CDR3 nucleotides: TGTGCCAGCTCACCACCTATAACAGGGACTGGGGCCAACGTCCTGACTTTC. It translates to CASSPPITGTGANVLTF. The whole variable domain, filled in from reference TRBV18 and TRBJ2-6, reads NAGVMQNPRHLVRRRGQEARLRCSPMKGHSHVYWYRQLPEEGLKFMVYLQKENIIDESGMPKERFSAEFPKEGPSILRIQQVVRGDSAAYFCASSPPITGTGANVLTFGAGSRLTVL.

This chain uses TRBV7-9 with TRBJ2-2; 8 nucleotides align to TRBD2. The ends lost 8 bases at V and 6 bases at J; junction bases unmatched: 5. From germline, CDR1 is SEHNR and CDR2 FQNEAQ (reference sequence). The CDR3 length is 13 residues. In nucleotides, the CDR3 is TGTGCCAGCGGCGGGGGGATCGCCGGGGAGCTGTTTTTT. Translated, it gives CASGGGIAGELFF.

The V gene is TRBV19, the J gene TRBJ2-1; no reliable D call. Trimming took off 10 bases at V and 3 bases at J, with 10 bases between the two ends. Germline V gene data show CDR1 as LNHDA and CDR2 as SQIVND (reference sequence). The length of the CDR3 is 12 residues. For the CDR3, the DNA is TGTGCCACTTGGACGGACTACAATGAGCAGTTCTTC. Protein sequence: CATWTDYNEQFF.

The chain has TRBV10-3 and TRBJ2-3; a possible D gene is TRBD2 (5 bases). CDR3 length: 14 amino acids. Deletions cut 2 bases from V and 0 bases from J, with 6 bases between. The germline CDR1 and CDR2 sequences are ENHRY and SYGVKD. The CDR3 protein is CAISEKRSTDTQYF. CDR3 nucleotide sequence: TGTGCCATCAGTGAGAAGCGGAGCACAGATACGCAGTATTTT.

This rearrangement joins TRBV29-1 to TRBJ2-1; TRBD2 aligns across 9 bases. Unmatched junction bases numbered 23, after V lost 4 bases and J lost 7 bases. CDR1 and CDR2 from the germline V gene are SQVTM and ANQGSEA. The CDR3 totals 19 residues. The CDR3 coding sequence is TGCAGCGTTGGGCTTTGGCCCCCTTCCCAGCGGGAGGTTATTAATGAGCAGTTCTTC. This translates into CSVGLWPPSQREVINEQFF.

The CDR3 DNA follows: TGTGCCAGCAGTCTACACAACTCCTACGAGCAGTACTTC. This gives the protein CASSLHNSYEQYF. The rearrangement uses TRBV27 and TRBJ2-7; D uncertain. The CDR3 is 13 amino acids. V lost 5 bases, J lost 0 bases, and 8 bases lay in between. Looked up from germline, CDR1 is MNHEY and CDR2 is SMNVEV (reference sequence).

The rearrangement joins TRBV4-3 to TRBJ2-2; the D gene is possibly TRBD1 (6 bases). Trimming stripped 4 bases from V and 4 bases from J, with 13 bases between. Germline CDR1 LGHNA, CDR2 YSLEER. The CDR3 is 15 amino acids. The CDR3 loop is CASSPLRGTTGELFF. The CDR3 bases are TGCGCCAGCAGCCCCCTGAGGGGGACCACCGGGGAGCTGTTTTTT.

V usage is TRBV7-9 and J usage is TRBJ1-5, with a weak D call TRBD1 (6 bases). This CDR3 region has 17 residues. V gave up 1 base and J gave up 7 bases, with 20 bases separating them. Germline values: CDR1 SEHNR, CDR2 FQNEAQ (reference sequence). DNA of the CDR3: TGTGCCAGCAGCTTAGAGTCAGGGGCCATTGCTGGGCAGCCCCAGCATTTT. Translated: CASSLESGAIAGQPQHF.